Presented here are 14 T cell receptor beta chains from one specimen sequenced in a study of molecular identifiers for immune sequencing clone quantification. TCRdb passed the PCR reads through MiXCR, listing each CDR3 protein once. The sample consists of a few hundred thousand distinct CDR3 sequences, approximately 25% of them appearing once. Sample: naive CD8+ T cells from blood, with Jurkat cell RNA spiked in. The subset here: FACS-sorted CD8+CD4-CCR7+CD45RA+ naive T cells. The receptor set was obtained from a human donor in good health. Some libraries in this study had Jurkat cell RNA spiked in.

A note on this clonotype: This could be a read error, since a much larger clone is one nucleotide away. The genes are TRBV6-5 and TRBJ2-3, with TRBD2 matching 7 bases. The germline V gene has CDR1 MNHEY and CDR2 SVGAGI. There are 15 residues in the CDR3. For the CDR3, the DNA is TGTGCCGGCAGTTACGTGGGGGGGACCACAGATACGCAGTATTTT. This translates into CAGSYVGGTTDTQYF.

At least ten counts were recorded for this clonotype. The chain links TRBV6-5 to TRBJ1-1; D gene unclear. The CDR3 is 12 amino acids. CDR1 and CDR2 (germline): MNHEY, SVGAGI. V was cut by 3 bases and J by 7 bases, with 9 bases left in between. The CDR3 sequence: CASSYSENEAFF. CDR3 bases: TGTGCCAGCAGTTATTCGGAGAATGAAGCTTTCTTT.

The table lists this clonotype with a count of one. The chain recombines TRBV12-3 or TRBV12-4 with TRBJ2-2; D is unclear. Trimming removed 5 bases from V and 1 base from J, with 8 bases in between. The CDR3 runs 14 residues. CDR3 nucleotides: TGTGCCAGCAGTCGGACCTGGAACACCGGGGAGCTGTTTTTT. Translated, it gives CASSRTWNTGELFF.

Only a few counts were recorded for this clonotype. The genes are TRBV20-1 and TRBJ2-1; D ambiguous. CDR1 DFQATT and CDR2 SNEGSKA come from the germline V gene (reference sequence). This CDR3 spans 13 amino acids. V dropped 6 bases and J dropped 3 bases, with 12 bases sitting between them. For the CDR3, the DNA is TGCAGTGCCCCCTTGGGCGACTACAATGAGCAGTTCTTC. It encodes CSAPLGDYNEQFF.

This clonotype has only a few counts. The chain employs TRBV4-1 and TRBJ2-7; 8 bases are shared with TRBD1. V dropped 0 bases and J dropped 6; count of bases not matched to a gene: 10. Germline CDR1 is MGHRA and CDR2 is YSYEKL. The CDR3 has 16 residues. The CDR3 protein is CASSQELGDRLAEQYF. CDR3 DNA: TGCGCCAGCAGCCAAGAATTAGGGGACAGGCTAGCCGAGCAGTACTTC.

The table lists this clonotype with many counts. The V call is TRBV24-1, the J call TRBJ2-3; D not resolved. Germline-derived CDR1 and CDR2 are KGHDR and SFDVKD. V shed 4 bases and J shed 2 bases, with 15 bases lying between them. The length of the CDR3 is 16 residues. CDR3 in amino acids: CATSDPRSAPTDTQYF. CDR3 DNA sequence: TGTGCCACCAGTGACCCCCGGAGTGCCCCCACAGATACGCAGTATTTT.

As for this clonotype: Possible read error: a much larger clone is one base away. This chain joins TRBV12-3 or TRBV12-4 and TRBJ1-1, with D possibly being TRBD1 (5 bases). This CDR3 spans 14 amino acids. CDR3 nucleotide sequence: TGTGCCAGCAGTTTAGCCGGGACGAGAACTGTAGCTTTCTTT. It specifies CASSLAGTRTVAFF.

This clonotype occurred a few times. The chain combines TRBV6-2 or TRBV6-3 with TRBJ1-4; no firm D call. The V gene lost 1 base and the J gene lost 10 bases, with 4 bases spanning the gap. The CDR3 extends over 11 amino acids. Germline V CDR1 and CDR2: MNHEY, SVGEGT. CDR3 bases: TGTGCCAGCAGTTACTGGACAAAACTGTTTTTT. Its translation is CASSYWTKLFF.

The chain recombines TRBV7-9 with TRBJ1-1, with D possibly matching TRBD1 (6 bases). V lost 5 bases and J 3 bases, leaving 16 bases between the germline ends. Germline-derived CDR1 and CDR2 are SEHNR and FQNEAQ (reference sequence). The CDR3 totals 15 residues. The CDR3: CASSTYTGQDTEAFF. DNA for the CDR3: TGTGCCAGCAGCACCTATACAGGGCAGGACACTGAAGCTTTCTTT.

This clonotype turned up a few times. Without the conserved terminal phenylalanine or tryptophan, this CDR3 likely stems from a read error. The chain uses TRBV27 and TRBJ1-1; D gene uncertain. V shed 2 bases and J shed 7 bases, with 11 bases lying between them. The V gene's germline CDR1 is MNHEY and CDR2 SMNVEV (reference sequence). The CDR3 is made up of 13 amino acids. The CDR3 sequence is CASSLVGPGEAFS. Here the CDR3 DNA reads TGTGCCAGCAGTTTAGTAGGTCCCGGTGAAGCTTTCTCT.

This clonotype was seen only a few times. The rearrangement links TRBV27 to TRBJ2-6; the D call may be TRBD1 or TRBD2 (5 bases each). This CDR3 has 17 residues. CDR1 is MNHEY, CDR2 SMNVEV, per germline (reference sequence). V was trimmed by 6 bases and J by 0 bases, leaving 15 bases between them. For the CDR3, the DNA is TGTGCCAGCAGCCCCACCCCGGGGACCTCTGGGGCCAACGTCCTGACTTTC. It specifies CASSPTPGTSGANVLTF. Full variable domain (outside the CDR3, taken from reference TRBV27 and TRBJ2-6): EAQVTQNPRYLITVTGKKLTVTCSQNMNHEYMSWYRQDPGLGLRQIYYSMNVEVTDKGDVPEGYKVSRKEKRNFPLILESPSPNQTSLYFCASSPTPGTSGANVLTFGAGSRLTVL.

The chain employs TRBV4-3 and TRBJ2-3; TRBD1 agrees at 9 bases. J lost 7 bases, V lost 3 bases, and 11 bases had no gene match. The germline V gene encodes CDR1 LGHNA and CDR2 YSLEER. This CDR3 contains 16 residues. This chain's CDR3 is CASSQETGGLRNTQYF. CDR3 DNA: TGCGCCAGCAGCCAGGAGACAGGGGGGTTGCGGAATACGCAGTATTTT.

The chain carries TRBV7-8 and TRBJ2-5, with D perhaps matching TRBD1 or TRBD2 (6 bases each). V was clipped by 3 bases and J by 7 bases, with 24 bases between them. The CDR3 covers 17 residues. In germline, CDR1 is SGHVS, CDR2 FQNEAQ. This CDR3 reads CASSFPKRGATSATQYF. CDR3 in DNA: TGTGCCAGCAGCTTCCCCAAGAGGGGGGCAACTTCGGCGACCCAGTACTTC.

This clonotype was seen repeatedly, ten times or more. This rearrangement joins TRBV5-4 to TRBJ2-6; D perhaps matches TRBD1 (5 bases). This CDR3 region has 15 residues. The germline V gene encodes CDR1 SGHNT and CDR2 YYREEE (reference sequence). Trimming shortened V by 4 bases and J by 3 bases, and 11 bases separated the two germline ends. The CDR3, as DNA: TGTGCCAGCAGCGGTCAACAGGTTGGGGCCAACGTCCTGACTTTC. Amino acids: CASSGQQVGANVLTF.